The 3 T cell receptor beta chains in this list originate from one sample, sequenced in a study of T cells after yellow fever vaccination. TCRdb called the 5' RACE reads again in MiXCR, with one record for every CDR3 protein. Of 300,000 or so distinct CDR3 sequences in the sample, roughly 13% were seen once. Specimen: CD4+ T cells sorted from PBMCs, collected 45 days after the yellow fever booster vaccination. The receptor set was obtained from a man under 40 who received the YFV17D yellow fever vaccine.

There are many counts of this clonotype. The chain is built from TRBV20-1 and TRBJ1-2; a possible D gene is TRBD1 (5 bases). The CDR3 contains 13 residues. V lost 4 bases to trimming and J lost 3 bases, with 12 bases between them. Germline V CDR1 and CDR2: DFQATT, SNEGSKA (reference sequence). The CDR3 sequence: CSANLQVYYGYTF. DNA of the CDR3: TGCAGTGCTAACTTACAGGTTTACTATGGCTACACCTTC.

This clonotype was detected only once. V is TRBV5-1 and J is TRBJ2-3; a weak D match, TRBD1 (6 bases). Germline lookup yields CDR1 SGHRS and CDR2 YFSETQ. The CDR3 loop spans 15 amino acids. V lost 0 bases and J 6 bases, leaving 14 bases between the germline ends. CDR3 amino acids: CASSLESGAPDTQYF. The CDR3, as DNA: TGCGCCAGCAGCTTGGAGTCAGGGGCCCCCGATACGCAGTATTTT.

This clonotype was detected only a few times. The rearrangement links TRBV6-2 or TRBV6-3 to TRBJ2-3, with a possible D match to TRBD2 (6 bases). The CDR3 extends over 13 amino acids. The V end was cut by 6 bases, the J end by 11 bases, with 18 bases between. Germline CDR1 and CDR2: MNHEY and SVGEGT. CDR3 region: CASSREPPRGQYF. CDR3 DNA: TGTGCCAGCAGCCGGGAGCCTCCTCGGGGGCAGTATTTT.